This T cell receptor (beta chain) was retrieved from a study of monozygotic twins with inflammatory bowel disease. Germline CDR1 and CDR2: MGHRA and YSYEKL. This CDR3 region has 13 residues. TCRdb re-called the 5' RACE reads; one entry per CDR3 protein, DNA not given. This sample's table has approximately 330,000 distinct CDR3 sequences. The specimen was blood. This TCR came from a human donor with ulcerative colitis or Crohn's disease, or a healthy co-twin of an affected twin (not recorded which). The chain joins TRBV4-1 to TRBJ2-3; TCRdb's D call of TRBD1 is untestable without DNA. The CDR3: CASSQPGSDTQYF.